This T cell receptor (beta chain) originates from a study of blood T cell repertoires in COVID-19. For the study at large: The samples span acute and convalescent COVID-19 from the United States, Italy and Spain. The cDNA or gDNA used as material had been derived from T cells, B-cell-depleted T cells, or PBMCs.

Germline loops: CDR1 MNHEY, CDR2 SMNVEV (reference sequence). With 3 bases clipped from V and 7 bases from J, the junction kept 9 bases outside the gene matches. The CDR3 is 15 amino acids. As handled by the study authors: Reference gene primer amplification in the assay estimated nucleated cell counts. Libraries were prepared by immunoSEQ multiplex PCR; TCRdb keeps only in-frame clonotypes and omits some of them. Clonal size and the V and J genes are those of that table, whereas D and trimming came from the DNA. Of around 100,000 clones listed, around 90% are singletons. What was sequenced was peripheral blood. This sequence originates from an elderly woman in a cohort sampled during active COVID-19. The chain employs TRBV27 and TRBJ1-2; TRBD1 matches at 9 bases. The CDR3 protein is CASSFYGQGFGGYTF. CDR3 nucleotide sequence: TGTGCCAGCAGTTTTTACGGACAGGGGTTTGGTGGCTACACCTTC.